The T cell receptor (beta chain) under discussion was sequenced for a study of blood T cell repertoires in COVID-19 (dated by TCRdb to about 2020). For the study in its entirety: Samples from collaborators originated in the United States, Italy and Spain and spanned both the acute and convalescent phases of COVID-19. The repertoires were released in a freely available public database meant as a resource for research on the immune response to SARS-CoV-2. The material from the prospective study consisted of cDNA or gDNA derived from T cells, B-cell-depleted T cells, or PBMCs. The samples were drawn from two sources: the first 160 participants of the ongoing ImmuneRACE study, and over 1,000 subjects contributed by 6 global collaborators. Sample metadata almost always included a de-identified subject ID, COVID-19 status, age in years and sex. Deeply sampled blood TCRbeta repertoires from subjects exposed to, actively infected with, or recovered from COVID-19 were included in the dataset. Where HLA class I and class II types were available, the types were taken from metadata supplied by the sample provider, not from assay-based typing.

TCRbeta CDR3 regions were amplified from genomic DNA using the immunoSEQ Assay, a bias-controlled multiplex PCR. The original methods were these. The number of nucleated cells in each sample was estimated from the amplification of reference gene primers within the assay. Sequence reads were collapsed and filtered to measure the absolute abundance of every unique TCRbeta CDR3 rearrangement. For each sample, productive Simpson clonality was calculated by taking the square root of Simpson's diversity index across productive rearrangements. Held by TCRdb, this immuneACCESS table contains in-frame sequences only and omits some clones. Under half of the omission traces to an unresolved V gene where checked; the cause of the rest is unknown. That table is the source of V, J and clone size, and D and trimming were worked out from the DNA. This sample lists roughly 260,000 clones; roughly 90% were detected once. The top ten constitute about 6% of the sample.

Results the study describes overall, beyond this receptor: The quantity of clinical and demographic metadata differed by source and by participant and was supplied without curation.

The junction shows trimming of 4 bases on V and 7 bases on J, plus 13 bases between the germline ends. The CDR3 measures 13 amino acids from cysteine to phenylalanine. The kept DNA is CDR3 alone, 39 bases in frame from the first base. The germline V gene supplies CDR1 MDHEN and CDR2 SYDVKM. Comments on this clone: The antigen it binds to is not known. No clone much larger than this one lies a single base away; base qualities are absent.

Participants in the prospective study were aged roughly 18 to 89 years, lived in some 24 United States geographic areas, and enrolled through a virtual design. In the prospective study, cohorts were assigned on the basis of participant-reported clinical history obtained from a screening survey and a study questionnaire. In the prospective study, whole blood, serum and a nasopharyngeal or oropharyngeal swab were collected from each participant by mobile phlebotomists. Participants in the prospective study had the option to provide additional blood draws and questionnaires over a roughly 2-month period. Blood samples from the prospective study were shipped frozen or at room temperature prior to DNA extraction.

Sequencing was performed on PBMCs or T cells enriched from blood (not recorded which). Recombination connected TRBV28 to TRBJ1-2; matching of 6 bases hints at TRBD1 as the D gene. The receptor's source is a woman aged 25 to 39 with acute COVID-19. The CDR3 protein sequence reads: CASSSNRAGGYTF. The base sequence is TGTGCCAGCAGTTCGAACAGGGCTGGTGGCTACACCTTC.